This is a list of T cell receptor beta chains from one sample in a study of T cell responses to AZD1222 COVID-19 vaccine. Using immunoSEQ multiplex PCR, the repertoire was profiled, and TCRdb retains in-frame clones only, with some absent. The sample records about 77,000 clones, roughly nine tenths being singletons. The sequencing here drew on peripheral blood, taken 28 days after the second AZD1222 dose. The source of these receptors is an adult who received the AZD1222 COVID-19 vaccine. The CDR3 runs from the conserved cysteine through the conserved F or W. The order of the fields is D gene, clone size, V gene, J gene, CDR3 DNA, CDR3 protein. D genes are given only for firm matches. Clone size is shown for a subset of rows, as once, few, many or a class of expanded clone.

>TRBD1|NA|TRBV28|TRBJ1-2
TGTGCCAGCAGTTTATACAGGGGGCCCGGGGATGGCTACACCTTC
CASSLYRGPGDGYTF
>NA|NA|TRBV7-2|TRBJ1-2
TGTGCCAGCAGCCAGCGTTCTAACTATGGCTACACCTTC
CASSQRSNYGYTF
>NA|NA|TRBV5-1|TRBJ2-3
TGCGCCAGCAGCTACCGGGACTCCTACACAGATACGCAGTATTTT
CASSYRDSYTDTQYF
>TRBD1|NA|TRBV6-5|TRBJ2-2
TGTGCCAGCAGCTCCGGGACAGAAAACACCGGGGAGCTGTTTTTT
CASSSGTENTGELFF
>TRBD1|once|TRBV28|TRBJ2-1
TGTGCCAGCAGTTTAGGGACAGGGCTCTCCTACAATGAGCAGTTCTTC
CASSLGTGLSYNEQFF
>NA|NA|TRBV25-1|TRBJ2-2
TGTGCCAGCAGTGAATATGTCGGAACCTTGAACACCGGGGAGCTGTTTTTT
CASSEYVGTLNTGELFF
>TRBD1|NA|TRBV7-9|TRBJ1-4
TGTGCCAGCAGCGAGGCGGGCAGGGGGGTAACTAATGAAAAACTGTTTTTT
CASSEAGRGVTNEKLFF
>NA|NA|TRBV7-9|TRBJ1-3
TGTGCCAGCACCAGGGACGCTGGAAACACCATATATTTT
CASTRDAGNTIYF
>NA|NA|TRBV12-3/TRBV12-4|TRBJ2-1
TGTGCCAGCAGTTCAGGGGAAGGGAATGAGCAGTTCTTC
CASSSGEGNEQFF
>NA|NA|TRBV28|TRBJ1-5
TGTGCCAGCAGTTTACCTGGGGGCGAAAGGGAGCCCCAGCATTTT
CASSLPGGEREPQHF
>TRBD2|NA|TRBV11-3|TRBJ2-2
TGTGCCAGCAGCTTACGAATAGCGGGCCAGGCCACCGGGGAGCTGTTTTTT
CASSLRIAGQATGELFF
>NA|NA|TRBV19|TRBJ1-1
TGTGCCAGCACCCTTATAGGGGGAACTGAAGCTTTCTTT
CASTLIGGTEAFF
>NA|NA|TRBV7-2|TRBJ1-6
TGTGCCAGCAGCTTAGAGTCCCAGATCAATTCACCCCTCCACTTT
CASSLESQINSPLHF
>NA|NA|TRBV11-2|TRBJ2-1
TGTGCCAGCAGTCGAATAGCGGAGGGGTCTTACAATGAGCAGTTCTTC
CASSRIAEGSYNEQFF
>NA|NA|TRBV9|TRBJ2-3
TGTGCCAGCAGCGTAGGCGGGAGCACAGATACGCAGTATTTT
CASSVGGSTDTQYF
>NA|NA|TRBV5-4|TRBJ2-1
TGTGCCAGCAGCTTTAATGAGGGAGTGGTGTTCTTC
CASSFNEGVVFF
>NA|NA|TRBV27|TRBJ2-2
TGTGCCAGCAGTTTATCGGTCCTCGGGGAGCTGTTTTTT
CASSLSVLGELFF
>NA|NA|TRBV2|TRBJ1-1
TGTGCCAGCAGTCCCCGGGGCATGAACACTGAAGCTTTCTTT
CASSPRGMNTEAFF
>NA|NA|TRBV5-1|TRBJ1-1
TGCGCCAGCAGCTCACAGAGGAACACTGAAGCTTTCTTT
CASSSQRNTEAFF
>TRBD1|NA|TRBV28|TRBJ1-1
TGTGCCAGCAGTTTACGTTACAGGGGCACACTAAGAGACACTGAAGCTTTCTTT
CASSLRYRGTLRDTEAFF
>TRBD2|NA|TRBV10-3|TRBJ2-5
TGTGCCATCAGTGGTGGTAGCGGGACCGAAGAGACCCAGTACTTC
CAISGGSGTEETQYF
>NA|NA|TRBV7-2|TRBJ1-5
TGTGCCAGCAGCTTAGTCCACGGTTGGAACAATCAGCCCCAGCATTTT
CASSLVHGWNNQPQHF
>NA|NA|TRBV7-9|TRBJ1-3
TGTGCCAGCAGCTTAGTAGAGGGGAACACCATATATTTT
CASSLVEGNTIYF
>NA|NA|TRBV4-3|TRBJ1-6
TGCGCCAGCAGCCAAGGGGGAGGAATAGGGTCACCCCTCCACTTT
CASSQGGGIGSPLHF
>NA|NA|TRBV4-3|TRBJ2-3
TGCGCCAGCAGTCCAAGACTGTCACAGGATCTGCCCGGATACACAGATACGCAGTATTTT
CASSPRLSQDLPGYTDTQYF
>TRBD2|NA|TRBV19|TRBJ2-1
TGTGCCAGTAGTATAGAGTGGGGAGGGAATGAGCAGTTCTTC
CASSIEWGGNEQFF
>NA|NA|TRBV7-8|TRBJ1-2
TGTGCCAGCAGCCAACGCTTAGGGGGCTACACCTTC
CASSQRLGGYTF
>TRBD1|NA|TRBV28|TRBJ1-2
TGTGCCAGCAGTCTACCGGGACAGGGACTTAACTATGGCTACACCTTC
CASSLPGQGLNYGYTF
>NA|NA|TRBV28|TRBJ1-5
TGTGCCAGCAGTTTATTGGCCAGGGAGATATTTCAGCCCCAGCATTTT
CASSLLAREIFQPQHF
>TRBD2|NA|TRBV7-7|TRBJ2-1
TGTGCCAGCAGCTCTCGTAGCGGGAGGGGAAATGAGCAGTTCTTC
CASSSRSGRGNEQFF
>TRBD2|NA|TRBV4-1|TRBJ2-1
TGCGCCAGCAGCCAAGATCGAAGCGGGAACAATGAGCAGTTCTTC
CASSQDRSGNNEQFF
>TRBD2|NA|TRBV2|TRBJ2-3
TGTGCCAGCAGTGCGAGCGGGATGGTTTCCCCCCGTACGCAGTATTTT
CASSASGMVSPRTQYF
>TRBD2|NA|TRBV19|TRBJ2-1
TGTGCCAGTAGTGGAGCGGGAGGGGGCTACAATGAGCAGTTCTTC
CASSGAGGGYNEQFF
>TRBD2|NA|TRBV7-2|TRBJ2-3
TGTGCCAGCAGCTTACATAGCGGGAGGGCCCGTGATACGCAGTATTTT
CASSLHSGRARDTQYF
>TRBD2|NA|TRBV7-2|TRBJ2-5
TGTGCCAGCAGTCGAGGGACTAATCAAGAGACCCAGTACTTC
CASSRGTNQETQYF
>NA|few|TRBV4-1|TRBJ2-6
TGCGCCAGCAGCCTCATTGGGGGAAAATTAGCTCGTAACTCTGGGGCCAACGTCCTGACTTTC
CASSLIGGKLARNSGANVLTF
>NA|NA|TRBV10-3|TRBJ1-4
TGTGCCATCAGTGATCCGGTCCCAAATGAAAAACTGTTTTTT
CAISDPVPNEKLFF
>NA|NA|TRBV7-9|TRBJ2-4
TGTGCCAGCAGCCCCTTCGGGGTAGCCAAAAACATTCAGTACTTC
CASSPFGVAKNIQYF
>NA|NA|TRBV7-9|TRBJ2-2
TGTGCCAGCAGCTTAACTCTCGCGAACACCGGGGAGCTGTTTTTT
CASSLTLANTGELFF
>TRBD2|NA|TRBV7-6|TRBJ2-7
TGTGCCAGCAGCTCCCGGAGTTTGACTAGCGGGTTTTACGAGCAGTACTTC
CASSSRSLTSGFYEQYF
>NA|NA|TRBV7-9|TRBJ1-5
TGTGCCAGCAGCCCCCTCTCAGAACCTAGCAATCAGCCCCAGCATTTT
CASSPLSEPSNQPQHF
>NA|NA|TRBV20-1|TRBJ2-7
TGCAGTGTTAGGCTGGCCTACGAGCAGTACTTC
CSVRLAYEQYF
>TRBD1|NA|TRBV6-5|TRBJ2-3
TGTGCCAGCAGGTCCGACAGGGGCGGCACAGATACGCAGTATTTT
CASRSDRGGTDTQYF
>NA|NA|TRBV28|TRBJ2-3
TGTGCCAGCAGTTTGGCGGGTAGTGGGGCAGATACGCAGTATTTT
CASSLAGSGADTQYF
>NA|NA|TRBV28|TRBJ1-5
TGTGCCAGCAGTTTCCCGCCCCACCACGGTAGCAATCAGCCCCAGCATTTT
CASSFPPHHGSNQPQHF
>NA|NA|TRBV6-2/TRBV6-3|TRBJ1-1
TGTGCCAGCAGTGGCCAGATTGAAGCTTTCTTT
CASSGQIEAFF
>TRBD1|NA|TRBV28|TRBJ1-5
TGTGCCAGCAGTGGGACAGGGATCATCGGTCAGCCCCAGCATTTT
CASSGTGIIGQPQHF
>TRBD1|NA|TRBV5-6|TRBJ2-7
TGTGCCAGCAGCTTATGGACAGGGCCAAGGGAGCAGTACTTC
CASSLWTGPREQYF
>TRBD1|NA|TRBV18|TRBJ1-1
TGTGCCAGCAACAGGGGTCAGAACACTGAAGCTTTCTTT
CASNRGQNTEAFF
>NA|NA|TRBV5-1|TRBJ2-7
TGCGCCAGCAGTACTTGGGGCTACGAGCAGTACTTC
CASSTWGYEQYF
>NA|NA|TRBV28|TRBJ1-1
TGTGCCAGCAGTTTTCCCTCTGGTTGGACTGAAGCTTTCTTT
CASSFPSGWTEAFF
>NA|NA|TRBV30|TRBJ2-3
TGTGCCTGGACCTCCCTAGATACGCAGTATTTT
CAWTSLDTQYF
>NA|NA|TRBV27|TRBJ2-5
TGTGCCAGCAGTCCTCCCGCCCAAGAGACCCAGTACTTC
CASSPPAQETQYF
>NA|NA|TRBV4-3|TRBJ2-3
TGCGCCAGCAGCCAAGCATCAAGCCCAGATACGCAGTATTTT
CASSQASSPDTQYF